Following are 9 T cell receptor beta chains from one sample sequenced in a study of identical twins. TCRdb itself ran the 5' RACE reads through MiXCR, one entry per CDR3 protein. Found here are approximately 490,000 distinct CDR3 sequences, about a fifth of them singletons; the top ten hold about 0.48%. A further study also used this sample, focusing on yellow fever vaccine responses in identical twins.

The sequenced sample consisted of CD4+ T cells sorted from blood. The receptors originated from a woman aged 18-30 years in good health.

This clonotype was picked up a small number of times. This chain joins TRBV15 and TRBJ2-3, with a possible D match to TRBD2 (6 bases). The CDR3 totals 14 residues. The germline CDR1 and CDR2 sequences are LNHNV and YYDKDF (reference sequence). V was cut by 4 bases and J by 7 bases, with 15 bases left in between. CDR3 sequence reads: CATSIPPGVYTQYF. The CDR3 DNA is TGTGCCACCAGCATCCCCCCGGGAGTTTATACGCAGTATTTT.

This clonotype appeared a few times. CDR3 in amino acids: CSARDVDRGFSTDTQYF. CDR3 DNA sequence: TGCAGTGCTAGAGACGTGGACAGGGGGTTTAGCACAGATACGCAGTATTTT. The chain is built from TRBV20-1 and TRBJ2-3; 10 bases fit TRBD1. V shed 0 bases, J shed 0 bases, and the junction held 6 bases outside the gene matches. Germline assignment: CDR1 DFQATT and CDR2 SNEGSKA (reference sequence). The CDR3 loop spans 17 amino acids.

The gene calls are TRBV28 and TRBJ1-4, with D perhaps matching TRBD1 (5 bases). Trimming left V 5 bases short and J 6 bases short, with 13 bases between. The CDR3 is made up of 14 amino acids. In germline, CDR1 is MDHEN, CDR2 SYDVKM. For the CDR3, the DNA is TGTGCCAGCAGTCCGACGTCGGGGGATGAAAAACTGTTTTTT. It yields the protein CASSPTSGDEKLFF.

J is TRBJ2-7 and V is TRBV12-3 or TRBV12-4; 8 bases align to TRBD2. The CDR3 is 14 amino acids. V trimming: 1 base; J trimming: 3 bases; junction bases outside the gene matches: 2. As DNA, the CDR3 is TGTGCCAGCAGTTTAGGGACTAGCTACTACGAGCAGTACTTC. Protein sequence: CASSLGTSYYEQYF.

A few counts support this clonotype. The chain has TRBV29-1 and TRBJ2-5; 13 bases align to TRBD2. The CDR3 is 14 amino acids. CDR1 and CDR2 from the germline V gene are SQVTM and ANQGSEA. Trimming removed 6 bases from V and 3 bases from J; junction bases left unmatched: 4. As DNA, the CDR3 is TGCAGCGTGGCGGGACTAGCGGGAAAAGAGACCCAGTACTTC. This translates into CSVAGLAGKETQYF.

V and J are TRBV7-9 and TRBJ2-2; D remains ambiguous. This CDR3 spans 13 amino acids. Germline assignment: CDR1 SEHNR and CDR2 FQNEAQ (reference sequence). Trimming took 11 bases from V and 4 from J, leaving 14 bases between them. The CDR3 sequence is CASPAFRTGELFF. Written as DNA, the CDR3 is TGTGCCTCCCCGGCGTTCCGCACCGGGGAGCTGTTTTTT.

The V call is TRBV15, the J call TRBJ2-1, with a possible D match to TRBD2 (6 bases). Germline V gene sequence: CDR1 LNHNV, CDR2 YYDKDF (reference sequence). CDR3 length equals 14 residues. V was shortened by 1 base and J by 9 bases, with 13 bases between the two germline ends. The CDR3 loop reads CATSRVRGGGEQFF. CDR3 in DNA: TGTGCCACCAGCAGAGTCCGGGGAGGTGGTGAGCAGTTCTTC.

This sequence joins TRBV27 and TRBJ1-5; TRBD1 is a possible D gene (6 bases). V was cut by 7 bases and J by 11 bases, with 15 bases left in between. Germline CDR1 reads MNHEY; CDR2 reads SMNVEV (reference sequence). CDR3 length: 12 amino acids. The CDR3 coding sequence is TGTGCCAGCAAGGGGGGACTCGGGTCCCAGCATTTT. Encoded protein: CASKGGLGSQHF.

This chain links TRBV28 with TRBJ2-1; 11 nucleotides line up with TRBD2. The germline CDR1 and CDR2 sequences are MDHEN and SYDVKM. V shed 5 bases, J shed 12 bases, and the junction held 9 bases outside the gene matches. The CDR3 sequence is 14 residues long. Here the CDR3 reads CASSPATSGSVQFF. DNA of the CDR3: TGTGCCAGCAGTCCAGCCACTAGCGGGAGTGTGCAGTTCTTC.